This TCR beta chain was recovered during a study of identical twins. No donor was unhealthy or non-Caucasian. The germline V gene has CDR1 MDHEN and CDR2 SYDVKM. The CDR3 loop spans 16 amino acids. One entry per CDR3 protein, called by TCRdb with MiXCR from the 5' RACE reads. This sample carries 1.5 million to 2 million distinct CDR3 sequences, roughly a third of them seen once, and the ten largest clones take about 0.3%. The clonotype comes from a newborn girl in good health. Sequences were obtained from cord blood. The chain recombines TRBV28 with TRBJ2-5, with D possibly being TRBD2 (8 bases). The J call could be wrong; TRBJ2-7 is a better fit for the DNA end. The CDR3 sequence is CASSPRGGGRSNEQYF. The CDR3 coding sequence is TGTGCCAGCAGTCCCCGAGGGGGCGGGAGGTCCAACGAGCAGTACTTC.